The clone carrying this T cell receptor (beta chain) was counted between two and nine times. The data were produced by immunoSEQ multiplex PCR, yet TCRdb's version contains in-frame clones alone and is incomplete. The sample contains about 62,000 clones, more than 55% of which appear only once. Trimming removed 5 bases at V and 3 bases at J, with 23 bases between. The CDR3 has 17 residues. CDR1 and CDR2 from the germline V gene are SEHNR and FQNEAQ (reference sequence). This specimen belongs to a study of blood T cell repertoires in COVID-19. Study-wide context: Spain, Italy and the United States supplied samples that represented acute and convalescent COVID-19.

This rearrangement joins TRBV7-9 to TRBJ2-7; weak D call: TRBD1 (8 bases). Material: PBMCs or T cells enriched from blood (not recorded which). The TCR originated in a woman in her fifties or sixties who had been exposed to COVID-19. The DNA for the CDR3 is TGTGCCAGCAGCCCTAGGGGGGGCGGACAGGGAAGCTACGAGCAGTACTTC. Translating gives CASSPRGGGQGSYEQYF.